This TCR beta chain emerged from a study of T cells in localized non-small cell lung cancer. The table came from immunoSEQ multiplex PCR; TCRdb's copy has only in-frame clones and leaves some out. The profile shows 59,000 or so clones, approximately 93% of them singletons. The CDR3 covers 13 residues. Germline V gene sequence: CDR1 KGHSH, CDR2 LQKENI. V gave up 3 bases and J gave up 8 bases, with 10 bases separating them. The V call is TRBV18, the J call TRBJ1-4; no reliable D call. The material was peripheral blood, obtained before any cancer treatment. The sequence was obtained from a man between 35 and 75 years old with stage I lung adenocarcinoma. CDR3 loop: CASSPVEGEKLFF. CDR3 bases: TGTGCCAGCTCACCGGTGGAGGGCGAAAAACTGTTTTTT.